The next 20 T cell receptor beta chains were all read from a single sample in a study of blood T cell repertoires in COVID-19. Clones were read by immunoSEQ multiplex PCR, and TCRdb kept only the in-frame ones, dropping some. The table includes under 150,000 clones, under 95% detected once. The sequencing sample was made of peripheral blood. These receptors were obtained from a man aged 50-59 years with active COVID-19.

The CDR3 bases are TGCGCCAGCAGCTTGAGCGCTAGCGGGAGCAAATGGGAGCAGTTCTTC. Amino acids: CASSLSASGSKWEQFF. This chain uses TRBV5-1 with TRBJ2-1; 10 bases fit TRBD2. V shed 1 base and J 10 bases; nucleotides not matched to a gene: 11. CDR3 length: 16 residues. CDR1 is SGHRS and CDR2 is YFSETQ in the germline V gene.

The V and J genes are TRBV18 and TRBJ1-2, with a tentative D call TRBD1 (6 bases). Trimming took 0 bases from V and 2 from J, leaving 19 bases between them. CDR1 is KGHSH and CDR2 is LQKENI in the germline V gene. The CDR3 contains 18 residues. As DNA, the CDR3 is TGTGCCAGCTCACCACCGGGGCAGGGGACCATCCTAAACTATGGCTACACCTTC. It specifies CASSPPGQGTILNYGYTF.

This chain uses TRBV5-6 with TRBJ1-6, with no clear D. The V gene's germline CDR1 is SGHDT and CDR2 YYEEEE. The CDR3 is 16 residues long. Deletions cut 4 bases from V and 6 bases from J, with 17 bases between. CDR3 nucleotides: TGTGCCAGCAGCCCCCCGGTGGGCAGAATTAATTCACCCCTCCACTTT. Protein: CASSPPVGRINSPLHF.

Written as DNA, the CDR3 is TGTGCCAGCAGTCCCCCGTCGGAGGGGACCCAGTACTTC. This translates into CASSPPSEGTQYF. The chain has TRBV7-9 and TRBJ2-5; D possibly corresponds to TRBD2 (6 bases). CDR3 length equals 13 residues. Germline V CDR1 and CDR2: SEHNR, FQNEAQ (reference sequence). Trimming took 6 bases from V and 7 from J, leaving 15 bases between them.

CDR3 protein: CASSGLAGFRYNEQFF. DNA for the CDR3: TGTGCCAGTAGTGGACTAGCGGGCTTTCGCTACAATGAGCAGTTCTTC. The chain couples TRBV19 to TRBJ2-1; 11 bases are shared with TRBD2. The germline V gene has CDR1 LNHDA and CDR2 SQIVND (reference sequence). The CDR3 is 16 residues long. V shed 5 bases, J shed 3 bases, and the junction held 6 bases outside the gene matches. The variable domain in full, completed from reference TRBV19 and TRBJ2-1, reads DGGITQSPKYLFRKEGQNVTLSCEQNLNHDAMYWYRQDPGQGLRLIYYSQIVNDFQKGDIAEGYSVSREKKESFPLTVTSAQKNPTAFYLCASSGLAGFRYNEQFFGPGTRLTVL.

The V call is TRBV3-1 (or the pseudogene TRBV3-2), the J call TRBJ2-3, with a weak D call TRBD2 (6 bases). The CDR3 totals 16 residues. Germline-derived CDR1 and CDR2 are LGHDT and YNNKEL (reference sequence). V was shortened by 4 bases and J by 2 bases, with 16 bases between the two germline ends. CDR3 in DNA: TGTGCCAGCAGCCCGCCCCTCCGGAGGGACACAGATACGCAGTATTTT. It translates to CASSPPLRRDTDTQYF.

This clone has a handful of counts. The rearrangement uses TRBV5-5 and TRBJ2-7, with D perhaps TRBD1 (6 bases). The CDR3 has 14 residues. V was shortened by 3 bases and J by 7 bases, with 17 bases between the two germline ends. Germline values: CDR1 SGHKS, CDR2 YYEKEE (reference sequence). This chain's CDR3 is CASSWDTSTREQYV. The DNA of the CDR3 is TGTGCCAGCAGCTGGGACACATCAACCAGGGAGCAGTACGTC.

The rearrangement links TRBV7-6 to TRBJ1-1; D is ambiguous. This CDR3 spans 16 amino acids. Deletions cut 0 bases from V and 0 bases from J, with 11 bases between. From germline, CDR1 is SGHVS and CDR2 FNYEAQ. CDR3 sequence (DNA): TGTGCCAGCAGCTTAGCACCACAGAACATGAACACTGAAGCTTTCTTT. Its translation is CASSLAPQNMNTEAFF.

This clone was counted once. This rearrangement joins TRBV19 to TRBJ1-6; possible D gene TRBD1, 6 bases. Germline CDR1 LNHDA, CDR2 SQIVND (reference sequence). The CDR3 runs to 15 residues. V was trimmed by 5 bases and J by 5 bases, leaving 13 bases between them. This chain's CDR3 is CASSLTGLHNSPLHF. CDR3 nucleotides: TGTGCCAGTAGTCTAACAGGGCTCCATAATTCACCCCTCCACTTT.

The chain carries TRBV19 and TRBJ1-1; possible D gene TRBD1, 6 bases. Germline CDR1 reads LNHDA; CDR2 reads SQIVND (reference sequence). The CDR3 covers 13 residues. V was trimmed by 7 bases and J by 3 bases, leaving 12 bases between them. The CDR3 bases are TGTGCCAGTAAAGACAGGCGATACACTGAAGCTTTCTTT. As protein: CASKDRRYTEAFF.

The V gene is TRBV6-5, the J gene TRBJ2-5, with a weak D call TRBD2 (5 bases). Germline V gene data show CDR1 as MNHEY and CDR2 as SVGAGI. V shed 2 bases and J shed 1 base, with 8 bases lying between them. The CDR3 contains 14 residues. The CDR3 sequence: CASSYISAQETQYF. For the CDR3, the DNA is TGTGCCAGCAGTTACATTAGCGCCCAAGAGACCCAGTACTTC.

CDR3: CASSLGLGHTDTQYF. CDR3 in DNA: TGTGCCAGCAGCCTAGGACTAGGGCACACAGATACGCAGTATTTT. This chain uses TRBV6-5 with TRBJ2-3; 7 bases fit TRBD2. The ends lost 6 bases at V and 2 bases at J; junction bases unmatched: 8. CDR3 length: 15 residues. CDR1 and CDR2 from the germline V gene are MNHEY and SVGAGI.

The DNA for the CDR3 is TGTGCCAGCAGCCAAGGACTAGACACCGGGGAGCTGTTTTTT. Protein sequence: CASSQGLDTGELFF. The rearrangement links TRBV3-1 (or the pseudogene TRBV3-2) to TRBJ2-2; TRBD2 is a possible D gene (6 bases). The CDR3 length is 14 residues. Germline CDR1 is LGHDT and CDR2 is YNNKEL (reference sequence). V was cut by 1 base and J by 3 bases, with 6 bases left in between.

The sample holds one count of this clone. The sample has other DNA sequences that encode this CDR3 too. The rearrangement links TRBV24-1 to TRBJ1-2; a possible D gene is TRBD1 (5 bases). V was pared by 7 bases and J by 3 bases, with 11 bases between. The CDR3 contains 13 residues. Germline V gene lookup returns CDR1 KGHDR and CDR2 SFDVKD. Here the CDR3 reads CATSRVGDYGYTF. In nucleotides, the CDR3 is TGTGCCACCAGCAGGGTAGGGGACTATGGCTACACCTTC.

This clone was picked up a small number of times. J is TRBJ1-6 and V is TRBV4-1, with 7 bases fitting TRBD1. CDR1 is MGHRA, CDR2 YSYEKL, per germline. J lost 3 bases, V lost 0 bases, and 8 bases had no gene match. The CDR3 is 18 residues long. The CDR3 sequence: CASSQEVAGGIYNSPLHF. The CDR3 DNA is TGCGCCAGCAGCCAAGAGGTGGCAGGGGGGATCTATAATTCACCCCTCCACTTT.

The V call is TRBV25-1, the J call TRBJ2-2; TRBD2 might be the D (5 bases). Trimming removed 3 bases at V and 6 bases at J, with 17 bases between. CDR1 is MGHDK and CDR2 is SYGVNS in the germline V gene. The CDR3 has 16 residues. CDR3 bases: TGTGCCAGCAGTGATACCGGAAGGGAGTTGGCCGGGGAGCTGTTTTTT. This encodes CASSDTGRELAGELFF.

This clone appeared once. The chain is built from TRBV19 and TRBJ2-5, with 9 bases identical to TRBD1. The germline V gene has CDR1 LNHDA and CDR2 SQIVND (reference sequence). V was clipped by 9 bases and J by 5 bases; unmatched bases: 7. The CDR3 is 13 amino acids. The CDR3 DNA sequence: TGTGCCAGCCAACAGGGGGCTTGGGAGACCCAGTACTTC. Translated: CASQQGAWETQYF.

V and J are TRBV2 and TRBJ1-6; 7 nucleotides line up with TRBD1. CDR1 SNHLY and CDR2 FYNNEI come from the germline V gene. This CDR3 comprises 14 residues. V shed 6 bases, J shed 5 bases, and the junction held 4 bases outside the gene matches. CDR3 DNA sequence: TGTGCCAGCAGGGCAGGGGGAAATAATTCACCCCTCCACTTT. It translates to CASRAGGNNSPLHF. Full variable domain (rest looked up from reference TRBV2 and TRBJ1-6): EPEVTQTPSHQVTQMGQEVILRCVPISNHLYFYWYRQILGQKVEFLVSFYNNEISEKSEIFDDQFSVERPDGSNFTLKIRSTKLEDSAMYFCASRAGGNNSPLHFGNGTRLTVT.

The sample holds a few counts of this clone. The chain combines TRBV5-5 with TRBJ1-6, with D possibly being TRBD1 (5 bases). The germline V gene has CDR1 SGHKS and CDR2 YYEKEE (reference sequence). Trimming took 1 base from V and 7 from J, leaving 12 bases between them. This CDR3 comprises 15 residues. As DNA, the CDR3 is TGTGCCAGCAGCTTGCAACGGGGGACCAATTCACCCCTCCACTTT. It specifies CASSLQRGTNSPLHF. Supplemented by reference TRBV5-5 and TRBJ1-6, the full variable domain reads DAGVTQSPTHLIKTRGQQVTLRCSPISGHKSVSWYQQVLGQGPQFIFQYYEKEERGRGNFPDRFSARQFPNYSSELNVNALLLGDSALYLCASSLQRGTNSPLHFGNGTRLTVT.

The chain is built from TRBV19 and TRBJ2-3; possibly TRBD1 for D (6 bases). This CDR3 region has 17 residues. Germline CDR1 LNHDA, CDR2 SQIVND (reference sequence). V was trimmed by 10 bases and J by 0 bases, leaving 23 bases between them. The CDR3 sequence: CATHRPGTSTSTDTQYF. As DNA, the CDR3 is TGTGCCACACACCGTCCCGGGACATCAACTAGCACAGATACGCAGTATTTT.